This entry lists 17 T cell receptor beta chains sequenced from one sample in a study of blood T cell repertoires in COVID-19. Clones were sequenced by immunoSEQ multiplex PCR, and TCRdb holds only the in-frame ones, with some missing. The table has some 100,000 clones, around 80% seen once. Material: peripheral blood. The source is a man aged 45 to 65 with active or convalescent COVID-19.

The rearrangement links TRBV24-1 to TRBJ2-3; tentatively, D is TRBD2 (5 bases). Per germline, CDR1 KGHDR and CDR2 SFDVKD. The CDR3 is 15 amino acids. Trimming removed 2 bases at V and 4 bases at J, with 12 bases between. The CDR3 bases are TGTGCCACCAGTGATTCCCCGGGGAGATCAGATACGCAGTATTTT. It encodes CATSDSPGRSDTQYF.

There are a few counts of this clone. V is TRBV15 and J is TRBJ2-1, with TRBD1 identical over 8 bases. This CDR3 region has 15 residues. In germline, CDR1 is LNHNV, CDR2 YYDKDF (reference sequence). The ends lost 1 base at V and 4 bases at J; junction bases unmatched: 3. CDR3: CATSRAQGDYNEQFF. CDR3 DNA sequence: TGTGCCACCAGCAGAGCACAGGGGGATTACAATGAGCAGTTCTTC.

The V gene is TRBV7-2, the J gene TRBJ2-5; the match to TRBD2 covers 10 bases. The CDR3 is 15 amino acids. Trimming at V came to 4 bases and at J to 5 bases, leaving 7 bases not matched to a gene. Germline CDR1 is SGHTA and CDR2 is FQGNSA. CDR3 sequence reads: CASSSVAGGRETQYF. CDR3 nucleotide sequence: TGTGCCAGCAGCTCCGTAGCGGGGGGCAGGGAGACCCAGTACTTC.

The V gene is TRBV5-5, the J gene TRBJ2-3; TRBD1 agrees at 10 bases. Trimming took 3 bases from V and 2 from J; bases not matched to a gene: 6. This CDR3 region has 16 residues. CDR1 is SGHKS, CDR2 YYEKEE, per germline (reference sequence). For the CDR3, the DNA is TGTGCCAGCAGCTCCCCGGACAGGGGGAACACAGATACGCAGTATTTT. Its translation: CASSSPDRGNTDTQYF.

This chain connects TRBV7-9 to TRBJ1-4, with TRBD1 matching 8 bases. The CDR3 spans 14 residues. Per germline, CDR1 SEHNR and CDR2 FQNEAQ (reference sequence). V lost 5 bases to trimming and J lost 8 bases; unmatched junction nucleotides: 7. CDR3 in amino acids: CASSTTGDEEKLFF. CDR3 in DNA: TGTGCCAGCAGCACGACAGGGGATGAGGAAAAACTGTTTTTT.

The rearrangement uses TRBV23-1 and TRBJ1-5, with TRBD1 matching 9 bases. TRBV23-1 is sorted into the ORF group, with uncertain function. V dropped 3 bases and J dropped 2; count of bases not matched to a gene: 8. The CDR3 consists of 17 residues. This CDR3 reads CASSHTQGAGGNQPQHF. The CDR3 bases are TGCGCCAGCAGTCACACACAGGGGGCCGGGGGCAATCAGCCCCAGCATTTT.

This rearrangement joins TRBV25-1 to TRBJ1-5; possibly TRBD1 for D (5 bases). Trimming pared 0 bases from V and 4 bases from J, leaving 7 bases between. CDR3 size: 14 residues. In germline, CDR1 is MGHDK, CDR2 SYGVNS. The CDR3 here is CASSEYKGNQPQHF. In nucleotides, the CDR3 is TGTGCCAGCAGTGAATATAAGGGGAATCAGCCCCAGCATTTT.

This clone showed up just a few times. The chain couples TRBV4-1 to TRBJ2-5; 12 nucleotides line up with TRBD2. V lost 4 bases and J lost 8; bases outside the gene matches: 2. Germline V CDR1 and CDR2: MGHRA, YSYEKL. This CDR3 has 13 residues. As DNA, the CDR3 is TGCGCCAGCAGCCGACTAGCGGGGGAAACCCAGTACTTC. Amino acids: CASSRLAGETQYF.

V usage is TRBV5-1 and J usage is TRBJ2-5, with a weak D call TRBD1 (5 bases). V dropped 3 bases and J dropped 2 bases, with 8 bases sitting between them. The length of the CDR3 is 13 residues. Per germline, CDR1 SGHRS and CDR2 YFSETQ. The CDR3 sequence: CASSWTPQETQYF. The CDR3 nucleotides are TGCGCCAGCAGCTGGACACCGCAAGAGACCCAGTACTTC.

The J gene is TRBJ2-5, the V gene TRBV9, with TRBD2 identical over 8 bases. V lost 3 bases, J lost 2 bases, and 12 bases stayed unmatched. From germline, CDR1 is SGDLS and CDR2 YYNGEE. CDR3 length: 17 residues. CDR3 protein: CASSALGAGAAQETQYF. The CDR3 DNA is TGTGCCAGCAGCGCCCTCGGAGCGGGGGCCGCTCAAGAGACCCAGTACTTC.

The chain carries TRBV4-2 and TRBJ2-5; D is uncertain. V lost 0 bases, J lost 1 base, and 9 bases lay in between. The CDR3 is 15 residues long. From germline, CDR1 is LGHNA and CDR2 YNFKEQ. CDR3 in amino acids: CASSQDREFQETQYF. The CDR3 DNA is TGTGCCAGCAGCCAAGATAGAGAGTTCCAAGAGACCCAGTACTTC.

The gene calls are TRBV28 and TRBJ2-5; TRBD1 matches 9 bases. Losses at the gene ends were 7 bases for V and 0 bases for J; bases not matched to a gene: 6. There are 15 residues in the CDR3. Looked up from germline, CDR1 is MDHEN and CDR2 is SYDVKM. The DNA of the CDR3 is TGTGCCAGCACCCTGACAGGGGGGTACCAAGAGACCCAGTACTTC. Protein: CASTLTGGYQETQYF.

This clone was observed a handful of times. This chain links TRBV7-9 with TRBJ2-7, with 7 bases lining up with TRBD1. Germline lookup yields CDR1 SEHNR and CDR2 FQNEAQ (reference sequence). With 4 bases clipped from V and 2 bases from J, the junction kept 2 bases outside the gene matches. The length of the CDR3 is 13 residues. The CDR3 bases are TGTGCCAGCAGCTATAGGGGGCCCTACGAGCAGTACTTC. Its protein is CASSYRGPYEQYF.

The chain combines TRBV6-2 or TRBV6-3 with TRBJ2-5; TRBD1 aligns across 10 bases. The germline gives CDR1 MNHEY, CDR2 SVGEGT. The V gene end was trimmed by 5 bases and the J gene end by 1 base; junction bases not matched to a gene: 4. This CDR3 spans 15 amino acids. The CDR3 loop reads CASSQRQGAQETQYF. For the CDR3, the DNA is TGTGCCAGCAGTCAAAGACAGGGGGCCCAAGAGACCCAGTACTTC.

This chain's CDR3 is CSAVGQGSEQFF. The CDR3 bases are TGCAGCGCTGTGGGTCAGGGGAGTGAGCAGTTCTTC. This chain connects TRBV29-1 to TRBJ2-1, with D possibly TRBD1 on 6 matching bases. Trimming pared 7 bases from V and 9 bases from J, leaving 16 bases between. In germline, CDR1 is SQVTM, CDR2 ANQGSEA. The CDR3 is made up of 12 amino acids.

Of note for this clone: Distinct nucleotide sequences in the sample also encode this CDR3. DNA for the CDR3: TGTGCCAGCAGTGAAGCCCAAGGGGGTTCCGGGGAGCTGTTTTTT. Protein: CASSEAQGGSGELFF. The chain couples TRBV6-1 to TRBJ2-2; D may be TRBD1 (6 bases). Trimming took 0 bases from V and 6 from J, leaving 11 bases between them. The CDR3 has 15 amino acids. CDR1 and CDR2 (germline): MNHNS, SASEGT.

CDR3 nucleotide sequence: TGTGCCAGCAGCCACAGGGGTGGAAACTATGGCTACACCTTC. It codes for CASSHRGGNYGYTF. This sequence joins TRBV3-1 (or the pseudogene TRBV3-2) and TRBJ1-2; the D gene is possibly TRBD1 (6 bases). CDR3 length equals 14 residues. Germline values: CDR1 LGHDT, CDR2 YNNKEL (reference sequence). The V and J ends lost 3 bases and 2 bases respectively, with 10 bases between them.